These 14 T cell receptor beta chains share one sample of origin, sequenced in a study of molecular identifiers for immune sequencing clone quantification. TCRdb reanalysed the PCR reads using MiXCR and keeps one entry per CDR3 protein. The table lists roughly 320,000 distinct CDR3 sequences, roughly 23% of them singletons, with roughly 0.86% in the top ten. Sequencing was performed on naive CD8+ T cells from blood, with Jurkat cell RNA spiked in. Described subset: FACS-sorted CD8+CD4-CCR7+CD45RA+ naive T cells. The origin of the receptors is a human donor in good health. Some libraries in this study had Jurkat cell RNA spiked in.

This clonotype was detected many times. The rearrangement joins TRBV7-9 to TRBJ2-1; 10 bases agree with TRBD2. The CDR3 is made up of 15 amino acids. The trim removed 2 bases at V and 2 bases at J, leaving 0 bases unmatched. Germline CDR1 is SEHNR and CDR2 is FQNEAQ (reference sequence). CDR3 amino acids: CASSLSGGAYNEQFF. The CDR3 DNA is TGTGCCAGCAGCTTAAGCGGGGGGGCCTACAATGAGCAGTTCTTC.

This clonotype was detected once. This may arise from a read error, as a much more abundant clone is one base away. The chain couples TRBV20-1 to TRBJ2-7, with D possibly being TRBD1 (5 bases). This CDR3 is built from 14 residues. The germline gives CDR1 DFQATT, CDR2 SNEGSKA (reference sequence). CDR3 sequence (DNA): TGCAGTGCTAGGGCGGACATCGCGTCCTGCGAGCAGTACTTC. Translated: CSARADIASCEQYF.

The genes are TRBV12-3 or TRBV12-4 and TRBJ1-5; no definite D call. The CDR3 runs 15 residues. Trimming left V 6 bases short and J 0 bases short, with 12 bases between. The CDR3 reads CASSTGRYSNQPQHF. The CDR3 nucleotides read TGTGCCAGCAGCACCGGACGGTATAGCAATCAGCCCCAGCATTTT.

This clonotype was picked up many times. The chain is built from TRBV7-9 and TRBJ2-2, with a weak D call TRBD1 (6 bases). This CDR3 is built from 14 residues. V was clipped by 4 bases and J by 7 bases, with 13 bases between them. Germline loops: CDR1 SEHNR, CDR2 FQNEAQ (reference sequence). CDR3 in amino acids: CASSSFRGRGELFF. CDR3 nucleotides: TGTGCCAGCAGCTCTTTCAGGGGCCGCGGGGAGCTGTTTTTT.

Notes on this clonotype: It may be a read error: a sequence one base away is much more abundant. The final CDR3 position lacks the conserved phenylalanine or tryptophan, pointing to a likely read error. The V call is TRBV27, the J call TRBJ1-2; D ambiguous. V shed 3 bases and J shed 1 base, with 6 bases lying between them. This CDR3 spans 13 amino acids. Germline V gene lookup returns CDR1 MNHEY and CDR2 SMNVEV (reference sequence). The CDR3 is CASSFYSNYGYTL. The CDR3 DNA reads as TGTGCCAGCAGTTTTTACAGTAACTATGGCTACACCCTC.

The sample holds many counts of this clonotype. The rearrangement uses TRBV12-3 or TRBV12-4 and TRBJ1-5; D is undetermined. This CDR3 comprises 12 residues. V was clipped by 7 bases and J by 3 bases, with 7 bases between them. The CDR3 loop reads CASKQPNQPQHF. CDR3 in DNA: TGTGCCAGCAAACAGCCCAATCAGCCCCAGCATTTT.

A remark on this clonotype: A much larger clone lies one base from this, so it may be a read error. The chain employs TRBV30 and TRBJ1-6, with D uncertain. CDR3 length: 14 amino acids. The germline gives CDR1 GTSNPN, CDR2 SVGIG (reference sequence). The CDR3 DNA is TGTGCCTGGAGTGTGAAGGTCTATAATACACCCCTCCACTTT. It is translated as CAWSVKVYNTPLHF.

The table lists this clonotype with many counts. This sequence joins TRBV18 and TRBJ1-1; tentative D call: TRBD1 (6 bases). V lost 4 bases, J lost 3 bases, and 9 bases lay in between. The CDR3 has 13 amino acids. Germline V gene data show CDR1 as KGHSH and CDR2 as LQKENI. For the CDR3, the DNA is TGTGCCAGCTCACTGGACAGTTACACTGAAGCTTTCTTT. It specifies CASSLDSYTEAFF.

The chain joins TRBV20-1 to TRBJ2-7; 7 bases align to TRBD2. The trim removed 0 bases at V and 3 bases at J, leaving 8 bases unmatched. The CDR3 is 15 residues long. Germline CDR1 and CDR2: DFQATT and SNEGSKA (reference sequence). The CDR3 DNA reads as TGCAGTGCTAGAGATACGTCCCGGGGGGTCTACGAGCAGTACTTC. This codes for CSARDTSRGVYEQYF.

In its sample, this clonotype was seen many times. The chain is built from TRBV15 and TRBJ2-3; D gene uncertain. This CDR3 is 14 amino acids long. The germline V and J ends were trimmed by 0 bases and 2 bases, with 6 bases remaining between them. Germline values: CDR1 LNHNV, CDR2 YYDKDF (reference sequence). The CDR3 protein is CATSRDSDTDTQYF. The CDR3 DNA sequence: TGTGCCACCAGCAGAGACTCCGACACAGATACGCAGTATTTT.

J is TRBJ1-5 and V is TRBV21-1; the table's D call, TRBD1, was not checked against the DNA. TRBV21-1 corresponds to a pseudogene. The CDR3 is 17 amino acids. The CDR3 DNA reads as TGTGCCAGCAGCAAAACAGTAGTAGGGGGCAGCCATCAGCCCCAGCATTTT. Its translation is CASSKTVVGGSHQPQHF.

This clonotype has ten or more counts. The V call is TRBV30, the J call TRBJ2-3, with 7 bases lining up with TRBD1. Germline V gene data show CDR1 as GTSNPN and CDR2 as SVGIG (reference sequence). The length of the CDR3 is 17 residues. Trimming cost V 2 bases and J 0 bases; bases outside gene matches: 11. The CDR3 sequence: CAWSWGVGTASTDTQYF. DNA for the CDR3: TGTGCCTGGAGTTGGGGAGTGGGGACAGCGAGCACAGATACGCAGTATTTT. Full variable domain (missing parts from reference TRBV30 and TRBJ2-3): SQTIHQWPATLVQPVGSPLSLECTVEGTSNPNLYWYRQAAGRGLQLLFYSVGIGQISSEVPQNLSASRPQDRQFILSSKKLLLSDSGFYLCAWSWGVGTASTDTQYFGPGTRLTVL.

Of note for this clonotype: The junction differs from germline at one of its ends, possibly a read error. The gene calls are TRBV6-5 and TRBJ2-1; D may correspond to TRBD1 or TRBD2 (6 bases each). CDR3 length: 14 residues. Germline CDR1 and CDR2: MNHEY and SVGAGI. The CDR3 here is CASSSTGAHNEQSF. CDR3 bases: TGTGCCAGCAGTAGTACGGGGGCCCACAATGAGCAGTCCTTC.

A word on this clonotype: This may stem from a read error, because a much larger clone lies one nucleotide away. The V gene is TRBV7-9, the J gene TRBJ2-7; 7 bases are a match to TRBD1. The CDR3 totals 15 residues. Germline V CDR1 and CDR2: SEHNR, FQNEAQ (reference sequence). The CDR3 reads CVSSLPGTAAYEQYF. In nucleotides, the CDR3 is TGTGTCAGCAGCCTTCCCGGGACAGCCGCCTACGAGCAGTACTTC.